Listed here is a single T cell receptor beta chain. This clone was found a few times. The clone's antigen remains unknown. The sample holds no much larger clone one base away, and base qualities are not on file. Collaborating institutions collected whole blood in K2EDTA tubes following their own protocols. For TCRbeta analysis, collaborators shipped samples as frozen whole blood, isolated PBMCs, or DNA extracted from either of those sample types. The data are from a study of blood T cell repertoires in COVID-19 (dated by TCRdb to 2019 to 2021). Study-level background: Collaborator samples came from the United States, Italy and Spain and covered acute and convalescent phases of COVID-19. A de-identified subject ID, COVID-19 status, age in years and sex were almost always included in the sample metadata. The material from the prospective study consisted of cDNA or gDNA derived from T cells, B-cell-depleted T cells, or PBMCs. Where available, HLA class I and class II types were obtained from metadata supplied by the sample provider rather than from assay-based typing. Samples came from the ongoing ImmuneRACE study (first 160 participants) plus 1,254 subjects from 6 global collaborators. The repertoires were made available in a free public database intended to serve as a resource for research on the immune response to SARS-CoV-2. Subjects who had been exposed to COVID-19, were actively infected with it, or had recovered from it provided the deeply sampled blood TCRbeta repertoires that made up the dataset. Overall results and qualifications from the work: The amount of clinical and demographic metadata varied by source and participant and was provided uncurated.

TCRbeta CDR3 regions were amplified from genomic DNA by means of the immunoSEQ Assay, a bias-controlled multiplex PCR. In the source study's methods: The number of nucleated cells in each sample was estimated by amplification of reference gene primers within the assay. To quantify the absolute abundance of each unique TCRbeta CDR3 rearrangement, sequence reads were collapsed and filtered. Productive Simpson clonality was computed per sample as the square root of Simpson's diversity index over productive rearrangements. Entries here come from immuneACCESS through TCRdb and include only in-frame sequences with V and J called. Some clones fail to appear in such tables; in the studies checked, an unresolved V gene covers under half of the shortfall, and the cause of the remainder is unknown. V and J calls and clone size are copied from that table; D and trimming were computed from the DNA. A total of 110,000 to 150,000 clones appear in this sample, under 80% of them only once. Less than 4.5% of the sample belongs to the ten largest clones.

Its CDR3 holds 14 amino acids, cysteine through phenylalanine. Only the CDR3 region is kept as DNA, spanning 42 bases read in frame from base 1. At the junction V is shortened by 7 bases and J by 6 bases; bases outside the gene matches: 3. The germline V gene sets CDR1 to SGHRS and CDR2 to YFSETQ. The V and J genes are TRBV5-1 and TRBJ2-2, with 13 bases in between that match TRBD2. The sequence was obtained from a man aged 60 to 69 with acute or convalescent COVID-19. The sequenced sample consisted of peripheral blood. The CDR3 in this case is CASYGLAGAGELFF. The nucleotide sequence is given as TGCGCCAGCTACGGACTAGCGGGAGCCGGGGAGCTGTTTTTT.